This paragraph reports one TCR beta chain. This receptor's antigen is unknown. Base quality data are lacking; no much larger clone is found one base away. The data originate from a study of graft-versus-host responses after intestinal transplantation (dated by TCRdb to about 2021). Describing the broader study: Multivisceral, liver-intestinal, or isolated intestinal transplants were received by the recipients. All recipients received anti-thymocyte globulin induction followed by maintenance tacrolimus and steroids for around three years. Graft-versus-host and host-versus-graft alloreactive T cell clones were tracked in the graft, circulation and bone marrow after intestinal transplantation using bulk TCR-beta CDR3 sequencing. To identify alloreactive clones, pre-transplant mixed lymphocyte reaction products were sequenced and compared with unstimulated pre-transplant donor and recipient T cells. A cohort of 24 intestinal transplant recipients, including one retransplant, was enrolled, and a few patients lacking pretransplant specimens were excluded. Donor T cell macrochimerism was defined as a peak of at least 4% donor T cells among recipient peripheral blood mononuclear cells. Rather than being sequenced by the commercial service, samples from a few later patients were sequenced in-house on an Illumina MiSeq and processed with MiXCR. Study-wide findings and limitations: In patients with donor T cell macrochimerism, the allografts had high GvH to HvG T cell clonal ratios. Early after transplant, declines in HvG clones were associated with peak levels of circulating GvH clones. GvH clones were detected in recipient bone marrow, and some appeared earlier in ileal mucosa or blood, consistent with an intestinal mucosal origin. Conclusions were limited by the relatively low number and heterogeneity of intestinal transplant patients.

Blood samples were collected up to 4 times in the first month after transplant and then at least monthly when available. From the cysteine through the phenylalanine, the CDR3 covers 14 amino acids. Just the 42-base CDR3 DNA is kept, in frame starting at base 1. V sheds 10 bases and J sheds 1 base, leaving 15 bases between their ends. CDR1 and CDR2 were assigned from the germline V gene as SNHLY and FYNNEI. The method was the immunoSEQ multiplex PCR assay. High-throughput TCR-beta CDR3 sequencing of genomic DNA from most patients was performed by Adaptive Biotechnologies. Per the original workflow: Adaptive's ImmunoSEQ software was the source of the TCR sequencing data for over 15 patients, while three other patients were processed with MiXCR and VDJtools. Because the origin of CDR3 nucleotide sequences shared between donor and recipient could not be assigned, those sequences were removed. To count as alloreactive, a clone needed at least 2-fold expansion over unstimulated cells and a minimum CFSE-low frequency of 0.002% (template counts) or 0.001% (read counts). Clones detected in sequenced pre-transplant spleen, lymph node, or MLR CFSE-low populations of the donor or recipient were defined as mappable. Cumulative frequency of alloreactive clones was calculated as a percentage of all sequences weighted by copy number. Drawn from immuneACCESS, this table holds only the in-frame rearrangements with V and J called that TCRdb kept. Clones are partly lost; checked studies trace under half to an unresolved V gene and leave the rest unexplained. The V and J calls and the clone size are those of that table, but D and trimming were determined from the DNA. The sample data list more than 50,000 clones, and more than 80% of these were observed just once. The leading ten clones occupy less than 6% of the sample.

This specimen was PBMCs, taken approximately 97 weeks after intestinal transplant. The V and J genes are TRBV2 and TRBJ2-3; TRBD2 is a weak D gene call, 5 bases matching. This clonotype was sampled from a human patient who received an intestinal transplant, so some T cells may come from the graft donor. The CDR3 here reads CATDSPRGTDTQYF. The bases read TGTGCCACCGACTCACCGAGGGGCACAGATACGCAGTATTTT.